Presented here are 27 T cell receptor beta chains from one specimen sequenced in a study of blood T cell repertoires in COVID-19. The assay was immunoSEQ multiplex PCR, and TCRdb's table has in-frame clones only and misses some. The table lists 200,000 to 300,000 clones, about 85% of them singletons. Sequencing used peripheral blood. All receptors derive from a man younger than 35 with active or convalescent COVID-19.

This sequence joins TRBV10-3 and TRBJ1-1; 7 positions match TRBD1. V shed 6 bases and J 1 base; nucleotides not matched to a gene: 14. This CDR3 spans 17 amino acids. Germline-derived CDR1 and CDR2 are ENHRY and SYGVKD. CDR3 residues: CAIRNLGGAEGNTEAFF. The CDR3 nucleotides read TGTGCCATCAGGAATCTAGGGGGCGCAGAAGGGAACACTGAAGCTTTCTTT.

A single count supports this clone. The V and J genes are TRBV6-6 and TRBJ1-1, with D unclear. Germline V CDR1 and CDR2: MNHNY, SVGAGI (reference sequence). The CDR3 runs to 15 residues. V was trimmed by 7 bases and J by 4 bases, leaving 19 bases between them. CDR3 in DNA: TGTGCCAGCATCAAGAACGGAGCCCGGGGCACTGAAGCTTTCTTT. Residues: CASIKNGARGTEAFF.

The CDR3 sequence is CASRTQGALNDQPQHF. As DNA, the CDR3 is TGTGCCAGCAGGACGCAGGGGGCCCTAAACGATCAGCCCCAGCATTTT. The chain has TRBV28 and TRBJ1-5, with TRBD1 matching over 8 bases. J lost 5 bases, V lost 6 bases, and 12 bases had no gene match. The CDR3 has 16 amino acids. Germline CDR1 MDHEN, CDR2 SYDVKM.

V usage is TRBV4-1 and J usage is TRBJ2-7, with 7 bases that match TRBD1. V was pared by 3 bases and J by 2 bases, with 10 bases of the junction left unmatched. The CDR3 runs 16 residues. Germline V gene data show CDR1 as MGHRA and CDR2 as YSYEKL. CDR3 residues: CASSQVPGQKTYEQYF. In DNA form, the CDR3 reads TGCGCCAGCAGCCAGGTACCGGGACAGAAAACCTACGAGCAGTACTTC.

J is TRBJ1-1 and V is TRBV18; perhaps TRBD1 as D (6 bases). Deletions cut 3 bases from V and 7 bases from J, with 15 bases between. CDR1 KGHSH and CDR2 LQKENI come from the germline V gene. This CDR3 region has 14 residues. The CDR3 sequence is CASSPQQGQSEAFF. The CDR3 coding sequence is TGTGCCAGCTCACCTCAGCAGGGACAAAGTGAAGCTTTCTTT.

The count of this clone is one. J is TRBJ2-7 and V is TRBV6-5, with 8 positions matching TRBD2. In germline, CDR1 is MNHEY, CDR2 SVGAGI. This CDR3 comprises 16 residues. V lost 0 bases to trimming and J lost 2 bases; unmatched junction nucleotides: 6. The CDR3 nucleotides are TGTGCCAGCAGTTACTCGCCAGCGGGGGACACCTACGAGCAGTACTTC. Its protein is CASSYSPAGDTYEQYF.

Turning to this clone: Distinct nucleotide sequences in the sample also encode this CDR3. The chain links TRBV27 to TRBJ1-5, with 7 bases matching TRBD1. CDR1 is MNHEY and CDR2 is SMNVEV in the germline V gene (reference sequence). Unmatched junction bases numbered 4, after V lost 0 bases and J lost 5 bases. CDR3 length equals 15 residues. The CDR3 nucleotides are TGTGCCAGCAGTTTATCGACAGGGCGGGATCAGCCCCAGCATTTT. Its protein is CASSLSTGRDQPQHF.

This sequence joins TRBV6-5 and TRBJ2-3; 9 bases agree with TRBD2. J lost 3 bases, V lost 1 base, and 5 bases had no gene match. The germline CDR1 and CDR2 sequences are MNHEY and SVGAGI. This CDR3 is 16 amino acids long. The CDR3 DNA sequence: TGTGCCAGCAGTTACTTTGCTAGCGGGAATACAGATACGCAGTATTTT. It is translated as CASSYFASGNTDTQYF.

The chain carries TRBV30 and TRBJ1-1, with TRBD1 as a possible D gene (6 bases). The CDR3 totals 14 residues. Germline lookup yields CDR1 GTSNPN and CDR2 SVGIG (reference sequence). Trimming pared 0 bases from V and 4 bases from J, leaving 12 bases between. CDR3 coding DNA: TGTGCCTGGAGTGTACAGGGAGGGAGCACTGAAGCTTTCTTT. As protein: CAWSVQGGSTEAFF.

V is TRBV6-5 and J is TRBJ2-6, with D possibly TRBD1 on 5 matching bases. V lost 6 bases to trimming and J lost 4 bases, with 10 bases between them. CDR3 length equals 14 residues. The germline V gene encodes CDR1 MNHEY and CDR2 SVGAGI. This CDR3 reads CASRVGAGANVLTF. The DNA of the CDR3 is TGTGCCAGCAGGGTTGGGGCGGGGGCCAACGTCCTGACTTTC.

The V and J genes are TRBV6-6 and TRBJ2-1, with 10 bases lining up with TRBD2. V was clipped by 2 bases and J by 12 bases; unmatched bases: 4. Per germline, CDR1 MNHNY and CDR2 SVGAGI (reference sequence). This CDR3 spans 13 amino acids. CDR3 loop: CASSYGSSGGQFF. The CDR3 bases are TGTGCCAGCAGTTACGGGTCTAGCGGGGGGCAGTTCTTC.

This chain links TRBV5-1 with TRBJ2-7; 9 bases map to TRBD1. Germline V gene lookup returns CDR1 SGHRS and CDR2 YFSETQ. J lost 0 bases, V lost 4 bases, and 2 bases had no gene match. The CDR3 is 14 amino acids. The CDR3 protein is CASSRTGDSYEQYF. CDR3 bases: TGCGCCAGCAGCAGGACAGGGGACTCCTACGAGCAGTACTTC. Filled out from reference TRBV5-1 and TRBJ2-7, the complete variable domain reads KAGVTQTPRYLIKTRGQQVTLSCSPISGHRSVSWYQQTPGQGLQFLFEYFSETQRNKGNFPGRFSGRQFSNSRSEMNVSTLELGDSALYLCASSRTGDSYEQYFGPGTRLTVT.

Concerning this clone itself: Other DNA sequences within the sample encode an identical CDR3. The rearrangement links TRBV12-3 or TRBV12-4 to TRBJ1-1; D possibly corresponds to TRBD1 (5 bases). The CDR3 sequence is 13 residues long. The germline V and J ends were trimmed by 3 bases and 3 bases, with 8 bases remaining between them. CDR3 sequence (DNA): TGTGCCAGCAGTTTGGGGCGGTACACTGAAGCTTTCTTT. Translated, it gives CASSLGRYTEAFF.

The chain combines TRBV5-1 with TRBJ1-1, with a possible D match to TRBD1 (5 bases). The CDR3 has 14 amino acids. Germline loops: CDR1 SGHRS, CDR2 YFSETQ. With 1 base removed from V and 0 bases from J, the gap between germline ends came to 7 bases. Written as DNA, the CDR3 is TGCGCCAGCAGCTTGCTACAGGTGAACACTGAAGCTTTCTTT. Protein: CASSLLQVNTEAFF. Full variable domain (rest looked up from reference TRBV5-1 and TRBJ1-1): KAGVTQTPRYLIKTRGQQVTLSCSPISGHRSVSWYQQTPGQGLQFLFEYFSETQRNKGNFPGRFSGRQFSNSRSEMNVSTLELGDSALYLCASSLLQVNTEAFFGQGTRLTVV.

Points on this clone: This CDR3 is also generated by other DNA sequences in the sample. The rearrangement uses TRBV12-3 or TRBV12-4 and TRBJ1-2; 8 bases agree with TRBD1. The CDR3 contains 13 residues. Losses at the gene ends were 3 bases for V and 4 bases for J; bases not matched to a gene: 1. CDR3 in DNA: TGTGCCAGCAGTTTGACAGGGGTCTATGGCTACACCTTC. It is translated as CASSLTGVYGYTF.

This chain links TRBV2 with TRBJ2-2, with 7 nucleotides matching TRBD2. Losses at the gene ends were 7 bases for V and 5 bases for J; bases not matched to a gene: 7. Germline V CDR1 and CDR2: SNHLY, FYNNEI. The CDR3 totals 14 residues. The DNA for the CDR3 is TGTGCCAGCACCCCTGGGAGGGTTACCGGGGAGCTGTTTTTT. It codes for CASTPGRVTGELFF.

Here the CDR3 reads CASSRGLQSLGNTEAFF. The DNA of the CDR3 is TGTGCCAGCAGCAGGGGTCTCCAGAGTCTCGGGAACACTGAAGCTTTCTTT. This chain joins TRBV5-4 and TRBJ1-1; perhaps TRBD1 as D (5 bases). The CDR3 has 17 amino acids. Trimming left V 4 bases short and J 1 base short, with 20 bases between. Germline CDR1 and CDR2: SGHNT and YYREEE (reference sequence).

This chain uses TRBV27 with TRBJ1-2, with a possible D match to TRBD1 (6 bases). Trimming cost V 5 bases and J 4 bases, with 14 bases left between them. The CDR3 runs 14 residues. The germline V gene has CDR1 MNHEY and CDR2 SMNVEV (reference sequence). The CDR3 region has the DNA TGTGCCAGCAGTCCCCCCGGGGGGCTCTATGGCTACACCTTC. Its translation is CASSPPGGLYGYTF.

This chain connects TRBV19 to TRBJ1-1; a weak D match, TRBD1 (6 bases). CDR1 is LNHDA and CDR2 is SQIVND in the germline V gene (reference sequence). With 5 bases removed from V and 1 base from J, the gap between germline ends came to 8 bases. This CDR3 spans 13 amino acids. The CDR3 sequence: CASSLRGNTEAFF. The CDR3 DNA reads as TGTGCCAGTAGTCTCAGGGGGAACACTGAAGCTTTCTTT.

In its sample, this clone was seen a few times. The rearrangement joins TRBV11-3 to TRBJ2-1, with 8 bases lining up with TRBD1. Germline-derived CDR1 and CDR2 are SGHNT and YENEEA. The ends lost 1 base at V and 7 bases at J; junction bases unmatched: 15. This CDR3 is built from 18 residues. Written as DNA, the CDR3 is TGTGCCAGCAGCTTAGGTTTAGGGCGACAGGGGATTAGGAATGAGCAGTTCTTC. Translated, it gives CASSLGLGRQGIRNEQFF.

The J gene is TRBJ1-6, the V gene TRBV7-8, with D unresolved. This CDR3 region has 15 residues. CDR1 SGHVS and CDR2 FQNEAQ come from the germline V gene. V lost 0 bases and J 13 bases, leaving 16 bases between the germline ends. The CDR3 spells CASSLASSGPEPLHF. CDR3 nucleotide sequence: TGTGCCAGCAGCTTAGCGTCCAGCGGTCCGGAGCCCCTCCACTTT.

This chain connects TRBV4-3 to TRBJ2-1, with TRBD2 matching over 10 bases. The CDR3 length is 14 residues. The germline V gene has CDR1 LGHNA and CDR2 YSLEER. The J segment lost 9 bases and the V segment lost 0 bases, leaving 2 bases of the junction unmatched. The CDR3 region has the DNA TGCGCCAGCAGCCAAGACGTAGCGGGAGGTGAGCAGTTCTTC. This sequence encodes CASSQDVAGGEQFF.

This chain links TRBV5-1 with TRBJ2-5; 9 positions match TRBD2. The J segment lost 5 bases and the V segment lost 5 bases, leaving 10 bases of the junction unmatched. The CDR3 has 15 amino acids. CDR1 is SGHRS, CDR2 YFSETQ, per germline. CDR3 sequence: CASSSGTSRLETQYF. CDR3 DNA sequence: TGCGCCAGCAGTTCCGGGACTAGCAGGTTGGAGACCCAGTACTTC.

The chain uses TRBV6-6 and TRBJ2-3; D is uncertain. V lost 5 bases and J 5 bases, leaving 8 bases between the germline ends. The CDR3 has 12 amino acids. CDR1 and CDR2 from the germline V gene are MNHNY and SVGAGI (reference sequence). CDR3 protein: CASSAVRDTQYF. CDR3 sequence (DNA): TGTGCCAGCAGTGCGGTTCGAGATACGCAGTATTTT.

The V call is TRBV29-1, the J call TRBJ1-1; D not certain. CDR3 length equals 12 residues. V gave up 6 bases and J gave up 4 bases, with 12 bases separating them. Germline assignment: CDR1 SQVTM and CDR2 ANQGSEA. The CDR3 reads CSVGGKVTEAFF. Here the CDR3 DNA reads TGCAGCGTAGGAGGGAAGGTCACTGAAGCTTTCTTT.

The V call is TRBV27, the J call TRBJ1-2; 8 bases agree with TRBD1. The V gene end was trimmed by 2 bases and the J gene end by 0 bases; junction bases not matched to a gene: 2. The CDR3 extends over 15 amino acids. Germline-derived CDR1 and CDR2 are MNHEY and SMNVEV (reference sequence). This CDR3 reads CASSLQGASNYGYTF. The CDR3 region has the DNA TGTGCCAGCAGTTTACAGGGGGCCTCTAACTATGGCTACACCTTC.

The chain couples TRBV19 to TRBJ2-1; the match to TRBD2 covers 7 bases. The V gene end was trimmed by 4 bases and the J gene end by 12 bases; junction bases not matched to a gene: 6. CDR1 LNHDA and CDR2 SQIVND come from the germline V gene (reference sequence). The CDR3 is made up of 12 amino acids. The CDR3 DNA is TGTGCCAGTAGTAAACCCCCGGGGGGGCAGTTCTTC. This encodes CASSKPPGGQFF.